This T cell receptor beta chain was documented in a study of shared clonotypes between healthy human individuals. General observations from the study: All-four-donor shared clonotypes had higher generation probabilities than non-shared clonotypes did.

Sequencing was performed with immunoSEQ multiplex PCR; in TCRdb, only in-frame clones are kept and a portion is missing. This sample has more than 1.2 million clones; around 98.5% occur once, and the top ten carry approximately 0.4%. Regarding this clone: Its cognate antigen is unknown.

The sequencing input was naive CD4+ T cells sorted from blood. Subset described: CD45RA+ positively selected. This sequence originates from a man aged 25 to 45 in good health.

The CDR3 sequence: CASSQEGLTSYEQYF. The CDR3 DNA reads as TGCGCCAGCAGCCAAGAGGGCTTAACATCCTACGAGCAGTACTTC. This sequence joins TRBV4-3 and TRBJ2-7; D remains ambiguous. Trimming left V 0 bases short and J 1 base short, with 10 bases between. The germline gives CDR1 LGHNA, CDR2 YSLEER. This CDR3 is 15 amino acids long.